A selection of T cell receptor beta chains follows, all from one sample in a study of T-cell reconstitution after alpha-beta-depleted transplantation in children. TCRdb itself ran the PCR reads through MiXCR, one entry per CDR3 protein. This sample has 230,000 or so distinct CDR3 sequences, with 9% to 10% found just once. Sequencing was performed on PBMCs from the stem cell graft donor, taken from the stem cell graft. The receptors shown here come from a human donor who donated a stem cell graft to a child with SCID. CDR3s include the opening cysteine and the closing phenylalanine or tryptophan. The order of the fields is D gene, clone size, J gene, V gene, CDR3 DNA, CDR3 protein. D genes are given only for firm matches. Only part of the rows carry a size: once, few, many, or a class if the clone is expanded.

D gene: TRBD2
clone size: .
J gene: TRBJ2-5
V gene: TRBV7-8
CDR3 DNA: TGTGCCAGCAGCCAATCTCGCGGGGGGGAACCGGAGACCCAGTACTTC
CDR3 protein: CASSQSRGGEPETQYF

D gene: .
clone size: .
J gene: TRBJ2-1
V gene: TRBV6-4
CDR3 DNA: TGTGCCAGCAGTGACTCCCCTGTTAGCTCCTACAGTGAGCAGTTCTTC
CDR3 protein: CASSDSPVSSYSEQFF

D gene: TRBD1
clone size: many
J gene: TRBJ2-4
V gene: TRBV5-1
CDR3 DNA: TGCGCCAGCAGACCAATATACAGGGGCGCTGAGGCCAAAAACATTCAGTACTTC
CDR3 protein: CASRPIYRGAEAKNIQYF

D gene: .
clone size: many
J gene: TRBJ2-5
V gene: TRBV5-1
CDR3 DNA: TGCGCCAGCAGCTTGGCGGGGAACCCCATCCAAGAGACCCAGTACTTC
CDR3 protein: CASSLAGNPIQETQYF

D gene: TRBD1
clone size: many
J gene: TRBJ2-2
V gene: TRBV27
CDR3 DNA: TGTGCCAGCACCCTCACAGGGGGCGCCCTCTCCGGGGAGCTGTTTTTT
CDR3 protein: CASTLTGGALSGELFF

D gene: TRBD1
clone size: many
J gene: TRBJ1-1
V gene: TRBV6-5
CDR3 DNA: TGTGCCAGCAGCTCCCCGGGGACAGGAAACACTGAAGCTTTCTTT
CDR3 protein: CASSSPGTGNTEAFF

D gene: TRBD1
clone size: few
J gene: TRBJ1-1
V gene: TRBV5-1
CDR3 DNA: TGCGCCAGCAGCCCAAGGGACAGCCTAATGAACACTGAAGCTTTCTTT
CDR3 protein: CASSPRDSLMNTEAFF

D gene: .
clone size: many
J gene: TRBJ2-5
V gene: TRBV7-3
CDR3 DNA: TGTGCCAGCAGCCCGGAGGGCCTCCCGCAAGAGACCCAGTACTTC
CDR3 protein: CASSPEGLPQETQYF

D gene: TRBD2
clone size: many
J gene: TRBJ2-2
V gene: TRBV3-1
CDR3 DNA: TGTGCCAGCAGCCAAGAGAAGGGGCTCTCTAGCGGGTCGACGGTGTCCGGGGAGCTGTTTTTT
CDR3 protein: CASSQEKGLSSGSTVSGELFF

D gene: TRBD1
clone size: few
J gene: TRBJ1-6
V gene: TRBV20-1
CDR3 DNA: TGCTGTGCCCCACGGGACAGGGGGCGTGATTCACCCCTCCACTTT
CDR3 protein: CCAPRDRGRDSPLHF

D gene: .
clone size: many
J gene: TRBJ1-2
V gene: TRBV4-1
CDR3 DNA: TGCGCCAGCAGCCAAAATGCCCTGACGGATTACTATGGCTACACCTTC
CDR3 protein: CASSQNALTDYYGYTF

D gene: TRBD1
clone size: many
J gene: TRBJ2-2
V gene: TRBV6-1
CDR3 DNA: TGTGCCAGCAGATCAACAGGGGTTGCCGGGGAGCTGTTTTTT
CDR3 protein: CASRSTGVAGELFF

D gene: .
clone size: many
J gene: TRBJ2-7
V gene: TRBV5-1
CDR3 DNA: TGCGCCAGCAGCTTGTCGTATCGGGAGGCTACAGGGCTAGGCGAGCAGTACTTC
CDR3 protein: CASSLSYREATGLGEQYF

D gene: .
clone size: many
J gene: TRBJ1-4
V gene: TRBV20-1
CDR3 DNA: TGCAGTGCTAGGACAGATAAGAATGAAAAACTGTTTTTT
CDR3 protein: CSARTDKNEKLFF

D gene: .
clone size: few
J gene: TRBJ1-2
V gene: TRBV30
CDR3 DNA: TGTGCCTGGAGGACAGGTCTACGGGGCTACACCTTC
CDR3 protein: CAWRTGLRGYTF

D gene: .
clone size: many
J gene: TRBJ1-4
V gene: TRBV5-1
CDR3 DNA: TGCGCCAGCAGCTTGGGTAGCTCTAATGAAAAACTGTTTTTT
CDR3 protein: CASSLGSSNEKLFF

D gene: .
clone size: .
J gene: TRBJ2-4
V gene: TRBV12-3/TRBV12-4
CDR3 DNA: TGTGCCAGCAGTTTAGTGGTGGCGGCCAAAAACATTCAGTACTTC
CDR3 protein: CASSLVVAAKNIQYF

D gene: .
clone size: many
J gene: TRBJ2-6
V gene: TRBV11-1
CDR3 DNA: TGTGCCAGCAGCCCCTCGAGGTGGTTTGAATCCGGGGCCAACGTCCTGACTTTC
CDR3 protein: CASSPSRWFESGANVLTF

D gene: TRBD1
clone size: many
J gene: TRBJ2-7
V gene: TRBV18
CDR3 DNA: TGTGCCAGCTCAGCGACAGGGAGCTCCTACGAGCAGTACTTC
CDR3 protein: CASSATGSSYEQYF

D gene: TRBD1
clone size: many
J gene: TRBJ1-4
V gene: TRBV10-3
CDR3 DNA: TGTGCCATCAGTGAGGAACAGGGGTCCGGTAATGAAAAACTGTTTTTT
CDR3 protein: CAISEEQGSGNEKLFF

D gene: .
clone size: many
J gene: TRBJ1-6
V gene: TRBV20-1
CDR3 DNA: TGCAGTGCTAGAGATGACTCCTATAATTCACCCCTCCACTTT
CDR3 protein: CSARDDSYNSPLHF

D gene: TRBD2
clone size: many
J gene: TRBJ2-1
V gene: TRBV20-1
CDR3 DNA: TGCAGTGCTAGGGCCCCTAGCGGGGGGCGCAATGAGCAGTTCTTC
CDR3 protein: CSARAPSGGRNEQFF

D gene: TRBD1
clone size: many
J gene: TRBJ2-7
V gene: TRBV20-1
CDR3 DNA: TGCAGTGCTGGACAGGGGGCCGCGTACGAGCAGTACTTC
CDR3 protein: CSAGQGAAYEQYF

D gene: .
clone size: many
J gene: TRBJ2-3
V gene: TRBV12-3/TRBV12-4
CDR3 DNA: TGTGCCAGCAGTGGTAGGACAGATACGCAGTATTTT
CDR3 protein: CASSGRTDTQYF

D gene: TRBD2
clone size: many
J gene: TRBJ2-1
V gene: TRBV27
CDR3 DNA: TGTGCCACTACGGGACTAGTTGACCACAATGAGCAGTTCTTC
CDR3 protein: CATTGLVDHNEQFF

D gene: .
clone size: many
J gene: TRBJ1-1
V gene: TRBV9
CDR3 DNA: TGTGCCAGCAGCGCCGTTGACAGGAACACTGAAGCTTTCTTT
CDR3 protein: CASSAVDRNTEAFF

D gene: .
clone size: many
J gene: TRBJ1-2
V gene: TRBV5-1
CDR3 DNA: TGCGCCAGCAGCTTGGGTAGTGGGGCGGTAGGCTACACCTTC
CDR3 protein: CASSLGSGAVGYTF

D gene: .
clone size: many
J gene: TRBJ1-1
V gene: TRBV20-1
CDR3 DNA: TGCAGTGCCCGAGGACCCAGGGGCTCTCCTGAAGCTTTCTTT
CDR3 protein: CSARGPRGSPEAFF

D gene: .
clone size: many
J gene: TRBJ1-4
V gene: TRBV5-5
CDR3 DNA: TGTGCCAGCAGCCTAGCGAATGAAAAACTGTTTTTT
CDR3 protein: CASSLANEKLFF

D gene: .
clone size: many
J gene: TRBJ1-5
V gene: TRBV20-1
CDR3 DNA: TGCAGTGCTAGGTTGGGGAGAGGCAATCAGCCCCAGCATTTT
CDR3 protein: CSARLGRGNQPQHF

D gene: .
clone size: many
J gene: TRBJ2-7
V gene: TRBV5-5
CDR3 DNA: TGTGCCAGCAGCTTGGTACGGCAGCCCTACGAGCAGTACTTC
CDR3 protein: CASSLVRQPYEQYF

D gene: .
clone size: .
J gene: TRBJ1-1
V gene: TRBV7-2
CDR3 DNA: TGTGCCAGCAGGGTGGGCACTGAAGCTTTCTTT
CDR3 protein: CASRVGTEAFF

D gene: TRBD1
clone size: many
J gene: TRBJ2-1
V gene: TRBV29-1
CDR3 DNA: TGCAGCGTTGCTGGGACAGGTAAAACTTCCTACAATGAGCAGTTCTTC
CDR3 protein: CSVAGTGKTSYNEQFF

D gene: TRBD1
clone size: many
J gene: TRBJ2-1
V gene: TRBV12-3/TRBV12-4
CDR3 DNA: TGTGCCAGCAGTTCACGACAGGGGCCACGTTCCTATGAGCAGTTCTTC
CDR3 protein: CASSSRQGPRSYEQFF

D gene: TRBD1
clone size: few
J gene: TRBJ2-3
V gene: TRBV20-1
CDR3 DNA: TGCAGTGCTGCCCCCGGGACAGGGTACACAGATACGCAGTATTTT
CDR3 protein: CSAAPGTGYTDTQYF

D gene: .
clone size: many
J gene: TRBJ1-1
V gene: TRBV5-1
CDR3 DNA: TGCGCCAGCAGCCCCGAGGGTAGGACAGTGAACACTGAAGCTTTCTTT
CDR3 protein: CASSPEGRTVNTEAFF

D gene: .
clone size: many
J gene: TRBJ1-2
V gene: TRBV20-1
CDR3 DNA: TGCAGTGCTAGCCCCCTTGGACGTAGAAGTAACTATGGCTACACCTTC
CDR3 protein: CSASPLGRRSNYGYTF

D gene: .
clone size: many
J gene: TRBJ1-1
V gene: TRBV9
CDR3 DNA: TGTGCCAGCAGCGTAGCACCCGGGAGAACTGAAGCTTTCTTT
CDR3 protein: CASSVAPGRTEAFF

D gene: TRBD1
clone size: many
J gene: TRBJ1-5
V gene: TRBV7-2
CDR3 DNA: TGTGCCAGCAGCTTATTGGACAGGGTCAATCAGCCCCAGCATTTT
CDR3 protein: CASSLLDRVNQPQHF